Below, 29 T cell receptor beta chains from the same sample are listed, as sequenced in a study of Ad26.COV2.S vaccination and SARS-CoV-2 variants. Treatment meaning: roughly 18 received Ad26.COV2.S at low or high dose, single or two shots; 5 received placebo; per-sample allocation not given. The samples date from day 63 after the first vaccine or placebo injection. TCRdb's table, derived via immunoSEQ multiplex PCR, lists solely in-frame clones and lacks some. The sample gives 300,000 to 350,000 clones, just over 85% of which show up once; roughly 1.9% is in the top ten. The sequenced sample was peripheral blood, obtained in a trial of Ad26.COV2.S vaccine versus placebo. These TCRs come from a person aged 18 to 65 who received the Ad26.COV2.S COVID-19 vaccine or a placebo.

The rearrangement links TRBV6-2 or TRBV6-3 to TRBJ1-5; no firm D call. Germline values: CDR1 MNHEY, CDR2 SVGEGT. Trimming cost V 6 bases and J 9 bases, with 12 bases left between them. The CDR3 runs to 12 residues. CDR3 DNA sequence: TGTGCCAGCAGCCGAAAGGTGGGGCCCCAGCATTTT. Protein product: CASSRKVGPQHF.

The rearrangement links TRBV11-2 to TRBJ1-3; TRBD1 aligns across 9 bases. The CDR3 consists of 14 residues. The J segment lost 13 bases and the V segment lost 3 bases, leaving 10 bases of the junction unmatched. The V gene's germline CDR1 is SGHAT and CDR2 FQNNGV. The CDR3 bases are TGTGCCAGCAGCTTTGGACAGGGGCAGGCCCCTATATATTTT. It codes for CASSFGQGQAPIYF.

This chain joins TRBV28 and TRBJ2-7; 8 bases line up with TRBD2. Trimming took 5 bases from V and 2 from J; bases not matched to a gene: 2. The CDR3 runs 13 residues. CDR1 MDHEN and CDR2 SYDVKM come from the germline V gene. The CDR3 loop is CASSRGGTYEQYF. DNA for the CDR3: TGTGCCAGCAGTCGCGGGGGGACCTACGAGCAGTACTTC.

V gene TRBV10-1 combines with J gene TRBJ2-2; 7 nucleotides agree with TRBD1. CDR3 size: 14 residues. Per germline, CDR1 WNHNN and CDR2 SYGVQD (reference sequence). The junction had 8 bases not matched to a gene; V was cut back by 6 bases and J by 7 bases. Written as DNA, the CDR3 is TGCGCCAGCAGAACAGGGGATAGTGTCGGGGAGCTGTTTTTT. Its protein product is CASRTGDSVGELFF.

The rearrangement joins TRBV7-2 to TRBJ1-2; D gene ambiguous. Trimming left V 2 bases short and J 2 bases short, with 9 bases between. CDR1 is SGHTA and CDR2 is FQGNSA in the germline V gene. The CDR3 has 14 residues. The CDR3 here is CASSLRSRNYGYTF. The CDR3 nucleotides read TGTGCCAGCAGCTTACGGTCCAGAAACTATGGCTACACCTTC.

The CDR3 reads CASSLGGPGGLGYTF. The CDR3 DNA is TGCGCCAGCAGCTTGGGGGGCCCAGGGGGCCTTGGCTACACCTTC. The chain couples TRBV5-1 to TRBJ1-2; TRBD1 matches 8 bases. Germline values: CDR1 SGHRS, CDR2 YFSETQ. This CDR3 has 15 residues. The J segment lost 7 bases and the V segment lost 0 bases, leaving 8 bases of the junction unmatched.

The V call is TRBV2, the J call TRBJ2-7, with TRBD2 as a possible D gene (5 bases). Per the germline V gene, CDR1 is SNHLY and CDR2 is FYNNEI. The CDR3 is 14 amino acids. V was pared by 8 bases and J by 2 bases, with 16 bases between. The CDR3 DNA is TGTGCCAGCTCAATAGAGAGGAGGACCTACGAGCAGTACTTC. Protein product: CASSIERRTYEQYF.

The V call is TRBV12-5, the J call TRBJ2-3; tentatively, D is TRBD2 (6 bases). The CDR3 is 14 residues long. Germline values: CDR1 LGHNT, CDR2 FRNRAP. The V gene lost 2 bases and the J gene lost 3 bases, with 9 bases spanning the gap. Written as DNA, the CDR3 is TGTGCTAGTGGTTTGCTCCTAGCGACAGATACGCAGTATTTT. This gives the protein CASGLLLATDTQYF.

This clone was recorded a few times. The rearrangement uses TRBV12-3 or TRBV12-4 and TRBJ2-2; the D gene is possibly TRBD2 (5 bases). V shed 5 bases and J shed 8 bases, with 9 bases lying between them. The CDR3 loop spans 12 amino acids. CDR3 protein: CASSRGIGELFF. CDR3 DNA sequence: TGTGCCAGCAGTCGAGGGATTGGGGAGCTGTTTTTT.

The chain has TRBV15 and TRBJ2-3, with 10 nucleotides matching TRBD2. Germline trimming cut 4 bases from V and 3 bases from J; bases unmatched to any gene: 4. Germline CDR1 LNHNV, CDR2 YYDKDF (reference sequence). CDR3 length: 15 residues. CDR3 sequence reads: CATSKLSGGTDTQYF. CDR3 nucleotides: TGTGCCACCAGCAAACTTAGCGGGGGGACAGATACGCAGTATTTT.

The V gene is TRBV11-3, the J gene TRBJ2-5; tentative D call: TRBD1 (5 bases). The length of the CDR3 is 13 residues. The germline V and J ends were trimmed by 5 bases and 1 base, with 8 bases remaining between them. Germline CDR1 is SGHNT and CDR2 is YENEEA. CDR3 loop: CASSRGAQETQYF. CDR3 coding DNA: TGTGCCAGCAGCCGTGGGGCCCAAGAGACCCAGTACTTC. Using reference TRBV11-3 and TRBJ2-5 for the parts outside the CDR3, the full variable domain is EAGVVQSPRYKIIEKKQPVAFWCNPISGHNTLYWYLQNLGQGPELLIRYENEEAVDDSQLPKDRFSAERLKGVDSTLKIQPAELGDSAVYLCASSRGAQETQYFGPGTRLLVL.

The chain links TRBV10-1 to TRBJ2-6, with D tentatively TRBD1 or TRBD2 (6 bases each). Trimming cost V 8 bases and J 1 base, with 15 bases left between them. The length of the CDR3 is 16 residues. Germline CDR1 and CDR2: WNHNN and SYGVQD (reference sequence). In nucleotides, the CDR3 is TGCGCCAGCTGCGGGACAAAGGTATCTGGGGCCAACGTCCTGACTTTC. Encoded protein: CASCGTKVSGANVLTF.

V and J are TRBV7-2 and TRBJ1-6; the D is unclear. CDR1 is SGHTA, CDR2 FQGNSA, per germline. CDR3 size: 16 residues. V was shortened by 5 bases and J by 0 bases, with 11 bases between the two germline ends. As DNA, the CDR3 is TGTGCCAGCAGCAACGGGTTAGGCTCCTATAATTCACCCCTCCACTTT. This gives the protein CASSNGLGSYNSPLHF.

Here the CDR3 DNA reads TGTGCCAGCAGCCCGGGTGGGCTAGGGGACAATGAGCAGTTCTTC. Amino acid sequence: CASSPGGLGDNEQFF. V usage is TRBV5-4 and J usage is TRBJ2-1; D perhaps matches TRBD1 (5 bases). This CDR3 is built from 15 residues. V was cut by 4 bases and J by 5 bases, with 16 bases left in between. CDR1 SGHNT and CDR2 YYREEE come from the germline V gene (reference sequence). Filled out from reference TRBV5-4 and TRBJ2-1, the complete variable domain reads ETGVTQSPTHLIKTRGQQVTLRCSSQSGHNTVSWYQQALGQGPQFIFQYYREEENGRGNFPPRFSGLQFPNYSSELNVNALELDDSALYLCASSPGGLGDNEQFFGPGTRLTVL.

V gene TRBV18 combines with J gene TRBJ2-2; D is unresolved. Germline values: CDR1 KGHSH, CDR2 LQKENI. The V end lost 3 bases, the J end lost 5 bases, and 16 bases lay between the germline ends. This CDR3 is built from 16 residues. The CDR3 coding sequence is TGTGCCAGCTCACCCCAGACCCCAGGCCGGACCGGGGAGCTGTTTTTT. Its translation is CASSPQTPGRTGELFF.

The CDR3 here is CASSQGRTAASGNTIYF. The DNA for the CDR3 is TGCGCCAGCAGCCAAGGTCGGACAGCCGCCTCTGGAAACACCATATATTTT. The V call is TRBV4-1, the J call TRBJ1-3; a possible D gene is TRBD1 (6 bases). The CDR3 is made up of 17 amino acids. With 1 base removed from V and 0 bases from J, the gap between germline ends came to 13 bases. The germline gives CDR1 MGHRA, CDR2 YSYEKL.

Concerning this clone itself: This same CDR3 is encoded by further DNA sequences in the sample. CDR3 bases: TGTGCCAGCAGCTTGGGAGGTCTGGAAGCTTTCTTT. Protein: CASSLGGLEAFF. The gene calls are TRBV11-2 and TRBJ1-1; D unresolved. Per germline, CDR1 SGHAT and CDR2 FQNNGV. The V end was cut by 3 bases, the J end by 8 bases, with 10 bases between. This CDR3 region has 12 residues.

J is TRBJ2-3 and V is TRBV10-3; D is undetermined. Trimming stripped 6 bases from V and 2 bases from J, with 12 bases between. The V gene's germline CDR1 is ENHRY and CDR2 SYGVKD. This CDR3 is built from 14 residues. The CDR3 loop is CAIRTDVYTDTQYF. CDR3 nucleotides: TGTGCCATCAGAACGGACGTATACACAGATACGCAGTATTTT.

V usage is TRBV25-1 and J usage is TRBJ2-1; 7 bases are a match to TRBD1. Germline V gives CDR1 MGHDK, CDR2 SYGVNS. The J segment lost 6 bases and the V segment lost 3 bases, leaving 11 bases of the junction unmatched. CDR3 length: 16 amino acids. The CDR3 bases are TGTGCCAGCAGTGATGAGTCCGGGACAGTACTCAATGAGCAGTTCTTC. Its protein product is CASSDESGTVLNEQFF.

The rearrangement uses TRBV15 and TRBJ2-7, with D unresolved. The CDR3 length is 13 residues. Looked up from germline, CDR1 is LNHNV and CDR2 is YYDKDF (reference sequence). V was cut by 0 bases and J by 3 bases, with 6 bases left in between. The CDR3 loop is CATSRDVGYEQYF. Written as DNA, the CDR3 is TGTGCCACCAGCAGAGACGTTGGCTACGAGCAGTACTTC.

V gene TRBV5-1 combines with J gene TRBJ2-5; D is possibly TRBD1 (7 bases). CDR1 is SGHRS and CDR2 is YFSETQ in the germline V gene. Trimming pared 0 bases from V and 0 bases from J, leaving 15 bases between. The CDR3 contains 17 residues. CDR3 residues: CASSLAGGTANQETQYF. CDR3 coding DNA: TGCGCCAGCAGCTTGGCTGGGGGGACAGCTAACCAAGAGACCCAGTACTTC.

The genes are TRBV5-1 and TRBJ1-1; D is possibly TRBD1 (5 bases). The germline V and J ends were trimmed by 1 base and 3 bases, with 10 bases remaining between them. The germline V gene encodes CDR1 SGHRS and CDR2 YFSETQ. This CDR3 spans 14 amino acids. The DNA for the CDR3 is TGCGCCAGCAGCTTGATCGGGGGGGACACTGAAGCTTTCTTT. Translated: CASSLIGGDTEAFF.

This clone was found a few times. J is TRBJ2-7 and V is TRBV2, with 12 bases matching TRBD2. The ends lost 6 bases at V and 9 bases at J; junction bases unmatched: 12. The CDR3 totals 15 residues. Germline V gene data show CDR1 as SNHLY and CDR2 as FYNNEI. The CDR3 sequence is CASSLTSGGTGRQYF. CDR3 coding DNA: TGTGCCAGCAGCCTTACTAGCGGGGGGACCGGTCGGCAGTACTTC.

The genes are TRBV10-3 and TRBJ2-4, with 9 positions matching TRBD1. The J segment lost 8 bases and the V segment lost 3 bases, leaving 5 bases of the junction unmatched. In germline, CDR1 is ENHRY, CDR2 SYGVKD. The CDR3 has 14 amino acids. CDR3 nucleotides: TGTGCCATCAGTGATTCGGGACAGGGCTACATTCAGTACTTC. It encodes CAISDSGQGYIQYF.

The gene calls are TRBV5-1 and TRBJ1-1, with a possible D match to TRBD1 (5 bases). V lost 0 bases and J lost 7, with 16 bases in between. Germline values: CDR1 SGHRS, CDR2 YFSETQ. The CDR3 runs 15 residues. CDR3 residues: CASSLDGRARGEAFF. The CDR3, as DNA: TGCGCCAGCAGCTTGGATGGTCGGGCGAGGGGTGAAGCTTTCTTT. The variable domain in full, with the rest retrieved from reference TRBV5-1 and TRBJ1-1, is KAGVTQTPRYLIKTRGQQVTLSCSPISGHRSVSWYQQTPGQGLQFLFEYFSETQRNKGNFPGRFSGRQFSNSRSEMNVSTLELGDSALYLCASSLDGRARGEAFFGQGTRLTVV.

The chain is built from TRBV30 and TRBJ1-2; D remains unclear. Germline assignment: CDR1 GTSNPN and CDR2 SVGIG (reference sequence). The CDR3 is 12 amino acids. Trimming left V 3 bases short and J 4 bases short, with 9 bases between. The CDR3 spells CAWSGAGYGYTF. CDR3 nucleotides: TGTGCCTGGAGCGGTGCAGGCTATGGCTACACCTTC.

The chain joins TRBV9 to TRBJ1-2, with TRBD1 matching 8 bases. V lost 3 bases and J lost 5; bases outside the gene matches: 6. The length of the CDR3 is 14 residues. From germline, CDR1 is SGDLS and CDR2 YYNGEE. The CDR3 DNA sequence: TGTGCCAGCAGCGCCCGGACAGGGCAGTATGGCTACACCTTC. This gives the protein CASSARTGQYGYTF.

The chain recombines TRBV10-3 with TRBJ1-1, with unresolved D. Germline V lookup: CDR1 ENHRY, CDR2 SYGVKD. Trimming removed 4 bases from V and 0 bases from J, with 3 bases in between. This CDR3 is 12 amino acids long. DNA of the CDR3: TGTGCCATCAGTGCCATGAACACTGAAGCTTTCTTT. This translates into CAISAMNTEAFF.

The rearrangement uses TRBV7-9 and TRBJ2-5; D might be TRBD1 (6 bases). V gave up 5 bases and J gave up 2 bases, with 15 bases separating them. The germline CDR1 and CDR2 sequences are SEHNR and FQNEAQ (reference sequence). The CDR3 spans 15 residues. CDR3 bases: TGTGCCAGCAGCATATACACGGGACAACAAGAGACCCAGTACTTC. This gives the protein CASSIYTGQQETQYF.